A single sample gave rise to the 18 T cell receptor beta chains below, sequenced in a study of tumor-infiltrating lymphocytes in primary liver carcinoma. In addition to blood RNA drawn from unsorted whole blood, germline DNA was extracted. TCR beta cDNA was reverse-transcribed from roughly 0.45 ug of total RNA. The reaction used a constant-region primer and ProtoScript II reverse transcriptase. Slightly modified ARM-PCR with three nested multiplex PCR rounds yielded TCR beta libraries. The first two PCR rounds used TRBV1-TRBV30 primers with a Cbeta primer, nine to ten cycles each. TCRdb fed the multiplex PCR reads into MiXCR, producing one record per CDR3 protein. Altogether about 320,000 distinct CDR3 sequences are present, about 62% being singletons, with the ten largest covering roughly 10%. Sequencing input: peripheral blood. The receptors originated from a man in his forties or fifties with primary liver carcinoma and hepatitis B virus infection.

This clonotype was seen at least ten times. A read error is possible here, since a much larger clone lies one base away. The chain couples TRBV11-1 to TRBJ2-5, with TRBD1 matching over 10 bases. Germline CDR1 SGHAT, CDR2 FQDESV (reference sequence). This CDR3 has 16 residues. The CDR3 DNA reads TGTGCCTGCAGCCAAGGACAGGGGGTAATTCAAGAGACCCAGTACTTC. Encoded protein: CACSQGQGVIQETQYF.

For this clonotype: A much larger clone sits a single nucleotide away, making a read error possible. This CDR3 is CVSSQHQETQYF. The CDR3 bases are TGTGTCAGCAGCCAGCACCAAGAGACCCAGTACTTC. This rearrangement joins TRBV14 to TRBJ2-5, with D unclear. The CDR3 sequence is 12 residues long. CDR1 is SGHDN and CDR2 is FVKESK in the germline V gene.

Comment on this clonotype: Since no conserved phenylalanine or tryptophan closes the CDR3, a read error is the likely cause. V is TRBV4-1 and J is TRBJ2-1; weak D call: TRBD1 (5 bases). Trimming took off 8 bases at V and 7 bases at J, with 18 bases between the two ends. The CDR3 is made up of 14 amino acids. Germline V CDR1 and CDR2: MGHRA, YSYEKL. The CDR3 DNA sequence: TGCGCCAGCTCTGGGGCAGGCACTCCAAATGAGCAGTTCTAC. This translates into CASSGAGTPNEQFY.

As for this clonotype: A much larger clone differs by one base, so this may be a read error. The chain couples TRBV4-1 to TRBJ2-7, with D perhaps TRBD1 or TRBD2 (7 bases each). Germline lookup yields CDR1 MGHRA and CDR2 YSYEKL. This CDR3 region has 14 residues. V was cut by 4 bases and J by 8 bases, with 18 bases left in between. The chain's CDR3 is CASSPWEGADKQYF. The CDR3 DNA sequence: TGCGCCAGCAGCCCCTGGGAGGGGGCGGATAAGCAGTACTTC.

This clonotype was seen at least ten times. V usage is TRBV6-1 and J usage is TRBJ2-7; D may match TRBD1 or TRBD2 (5 bases each). V was trimmed by 6 bases and J by 2 bases, leaving 11 bases between them. Looked up from germline, CDR1 is MNHNS and CDR2 is SASEGT. The CDR3 has 13 residues. As DNA, the CDR3 is TGTGCCAGCAGGTGGGACCGGACCTACGAGCAGTACTTC. It is translated as CASRWDRTYEQYF.

This clonotype appeared many times. CDR3 loop: CSGVDGTSPTKQYF. The CDR3 DNA sequence: TGCAGCGGGGTGGACGGGACCTCTCCTACCAAGCAGTACTTC. This chain connects TRBV29-1 to TRBJ2-7; D may correspond to TRBD1 or TRBD2 (5 bases each). The CDR3 is 14 amino acids. Trimming removed 7 bases at V and 8 bases at J, with 24 bases between. From germline, CDR1 is SQVTM and CDR2 ANQGSEA.

This clonotype was seen ten or more times. This chain links TRBV4-2 with TRBJ2-3; no clear D. The CDR3 consists of 14 residues. Trimming pared 1 base from V and 4 bases from J, leaving 9 bases between. CDR1 and CDR2 (germline): LGHNA, YNFKEQ. The CDR3 is CASSQGNSADTQYF. CDR3 DNA sequence: TGTGCCAGCAGCCAAGGAAATTCGGCAGATACGCAGTATTTT.

The CDR3 loop is CASSPWPREMETQYF. In DNA form, the CDR3 reads TGTGCCAGCAGCCCCTGGCCCAGGGAAATGGAGACCCAGTACTTC. The chain couples TRBV28 to TRBJ2-5, with a possible D match to TRBD1 (5 bases). CDR3 length: 15 residues. With 6 bases removed from V and 5 bases from J, the gap between germline ends came to 19 bases. CDR1 is MDHEN and CDR2 is SYDVKM in the germline V gene.

In the case of this clonotype: One end of the junction is discordant with germline, which a read error may explain. This chain joins TRBV14 and TRBJ1-6; D ambiguous. In germline, CDR1 is SGHDN, CDR2 FVKESK. The length of the CDR3 is 18 residues. CDR3 in amino acids: CARSQKGNTPRVNSPLHF. CDR3 bases: TGTGCCAGGAGCCAAAAGGGAAACACGCCGCGGGTTAATTCACCCCTCCACTTT.

On this clonotype itself: Since a much larger clone is just one base distant, this may be a read error. The chain is built from TRBV4-2 and TRBJ2-3; weak D call: TRBD2 (6 bases). CDR1 and CDR2 from the germline V gene are LGHNA and YNFKEQ. The CDR3 extends over 15 amino acids. The CDR3 DNA reads TGTACCAGCAGCCAAGGGAACCCGGGAGAGGATACGCAGTATTTT. As protein: CTSSQGNPGEDTQYF.

The chain carries TRBV6-2 or TRBV6-3 and TRBJ2-3; D gene ambiguous. V lost 7 bases and J lost 3, with 14 bases in between. This CDR3 has 14 residues. CDR1 MNHEY and CDR2 SVGEGT come from the germline V gene. CDR3 residues: CASTLVEATDTQYF. DNA of the CDR3: TGTGCCAGCACCCTCGTAGAAGCGACAGATACGCAGTATTTT.

The V gene is TRBV5-1, the J gene TRBJ2-1, with TRBD2 matching 10 bases. Germline CDR1 SGHRS, CDR2 YFSETQ. The ends lost 2 bases at V and 0 bases at J; junction bases unmatched: 8. The CDR3 totals 18 residues. DNA for the CDR3: TGCGCCAGCAGCTTTGGGGCTAGCGGGAGTAACTCCTACAATGAGCAGTTCTTC. It encodes CASSFGASGSNSYNEQFF.

The CDR3 coding sequence is TGTGCCAGCAGCTCCGTATCTGCCGTGGGCAGGGACTACGAGCAGTACTTC. It encodes CASSSVSAVGRDYEQYF. J is TRBJ2-7 and V is TRBV13; tentatively, D is TRBD1 (5 bases). V was clipped by 4 bases and J by 3 bases, with 22 bases between them. The CDR3 length is 17 residues. Germline values: CDR1 PRHDT, CDR2 FYEKMQ (reference sequence).

Details on this clonotype: A single base separates this from a much larger clone, so it may be a read error. Since the CDR3 does not end with the conserved phenylalanine or tryptophan, this likely comes from a read error. The V gene is TRBV6-2 or TRBV6-3, the J gene TRBJ2-7, with D unresolved. Trimming took 2 bases from V and 0 from J, leaving 5 bases between them. The CDR3 consists of 13 residues. The germline gives CDR1 MNHEY, CDR2 SVGEGT. In DNA form, the CDR3 reads TGTGCCAGCAGTTACGTGTCCTCCTACGAGCAGTACTTA. The encoded protein is CASSYVSSYEQYL.

For this clonotype: A single base separates this from a much larger clone, so it may be a read error. This sequence joins TRBV4-3 and TRBJ1-1; TRBD1 matches at 8 bases. CDR3 length: 15 amino acids. The V and J ends lost 3 bases and 4 bases, in that order; junction bases with no gene match: 7. CDR1 and CDR2 (germline): LGHNA, YSLEER. The chain's CDR3 is CASSQKQGVITEAFF. The CDR3 DNA reads as TGCGCCAGCAGCCAGAAACAGGGGGTTATCACTGAAGCTTTCTTT.

Worth noting for this clonotype: Germline and junction disagree at one end, which may indicate a read error. The J gene is TRBJ2-1, the V gene TRBV10-3, with D possibly being TRBD1 or TRBD2 (6 bases each). Germline CDR1 reads ENHRY; CDR2 reads SYGVKD. The CDR3 is 13 residues long. CDR3 residues: CASHRDSCNEQFF. CDR3 coding DNA: TGTGCCAGTCACAGGGACTCCTGCAATGAGCAGTTCTTC.

This clonotype was found many times. The gene calls are TRBV29-1 and TRBJ2-3; D could derive from TRBD1 or TRBD2 (5 bases each). In germline, CDR1 is SQVTM, CDR2 ANQGSEA. The V gene lost 6 bases and the J gene lost 11 bases, with 18 bases spanning the gap. The CDR3 spans 12 residues. The CDR3 coding sequence is TGCAGCGTCGCTGGGACGGCCGCAAGGCAGTATTTT. Translated: CSVAGTAARQYF.

The genes are TRBV5-1 and TRBJ2-7, with TRBD1 identical over 11 bases. The germline CDR1 and CDR2 sequences are SGHRS and YFSETQ. The length of the CDR3 is 15 residues. The V gene end was trimmed by 4 bases and the J gene end by 6 bases; junction bases not matched to a gene: 9. The CDR3 loop reads CASSKEGTGGLEQYF. In DNA form, the CDR3 reads TGCGCCAGCAGCAAAGAAGGGACAGGGGGACTCGAGCAGTACTTC. The full variable domain, in which reference TRBV5-1 and TRBJ2-7 provide the parts outside the CDR3, is KAGVTQTPRYLIKTRGQQVTLSCSPISGHRSVSWYQQTPGQGLQFLFEYFSETQRNKGNFPGRFSGRQFSNSRSEMNVSTLELGDSALYLCASSKEGTGGLEQYFGPGTRLTVT.